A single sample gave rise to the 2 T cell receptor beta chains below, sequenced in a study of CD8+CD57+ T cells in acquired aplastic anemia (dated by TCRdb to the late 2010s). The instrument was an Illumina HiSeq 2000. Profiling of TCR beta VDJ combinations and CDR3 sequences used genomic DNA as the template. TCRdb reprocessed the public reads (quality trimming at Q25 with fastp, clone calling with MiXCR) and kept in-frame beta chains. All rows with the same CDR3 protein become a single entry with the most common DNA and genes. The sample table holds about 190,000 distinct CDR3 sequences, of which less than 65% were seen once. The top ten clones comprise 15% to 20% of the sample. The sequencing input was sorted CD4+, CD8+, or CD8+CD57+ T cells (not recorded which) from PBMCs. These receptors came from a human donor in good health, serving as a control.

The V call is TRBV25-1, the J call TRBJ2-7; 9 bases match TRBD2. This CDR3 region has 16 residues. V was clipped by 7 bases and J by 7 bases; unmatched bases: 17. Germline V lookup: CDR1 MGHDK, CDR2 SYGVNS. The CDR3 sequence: CASTPEKAGGPWEQYF. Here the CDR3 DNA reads TGTGCCAGCACCCCCGAGAAGGCGGGAGGGCCTTGGGAGCAGTACTTC.

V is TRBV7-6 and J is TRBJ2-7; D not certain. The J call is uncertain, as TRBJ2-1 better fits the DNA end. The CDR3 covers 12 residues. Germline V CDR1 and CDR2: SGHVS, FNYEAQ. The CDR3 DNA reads TGTGCCAGCAGCTATAGCCCGGCCGAGCAGTTCTTC. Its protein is CASSYSPAEQFF.